This T cell receptor (beta chain) was obtained from a study of T-cell memory formation after mild COVID-19. Study-level background: Across donors, TCR clusters were largely donor specific.

Study-level points and caveats: Among contracting clones, CD4+ were mainly CM/EM and CD8+ enriched in EMRA.

The TCR alpha and TCR beta cDNA libraries, bearing sample barcodes and UMIs, were generated by 5'RACE using constant-segment primers. TCRdb processed the 5' RACE reads anew with MiXCR; each CDR3 protein has one entry. The data contain almost 250,000 distinct CDR3 sequences, 15% of them singletons. Deletions cut 4 bases from V and 1 base from J, with 10 bases between. There are 14 residues in the CDR3. CDR1 is SGHVS, CDR2 FQNEAQ, per germline. Details on this clonotype: Its specificity is unknown.

The sequence was obtained from an adult woman who had mild COVID-19 (a few samples of this study predate the infection). Cell type and time point are not known. Sequencing was carried out using PBMCs or a T cell subset sorted from them (not recorded which). V gene TRBV7-8 combines with J gene TRBJ1-2; no reliable D call. CDR3 amino acids: CASSSIQNNYGYTF. The CDR3 coding sequence is TGTGCCAGCAGCTCTATACAGAATAACTATGGCTACACCTTC.